The following is a T cell receptor (beta chain) sequence with its context. This clone showed up just once. Its target antigen remains unknown. No per-base quality is available; no much larger clone lies one base away. Other DNA sequences of this sample code for an identical CDR3. As encoded in the germline V gene (reference sequence), CDR1 is SGHKS while CDR2 is YYEKEE. The V and J ends are trimmed by 0 bases and 1 base, leaving 10 bases between them. The CDR3 covers 15 residues, taking in both the cysteine and the phenylalanine. Kept here is only the CDR3 DNA, which spans 45 bases and is read in frame from base 1. These data originate in a study of cytomegalovirus exposure and HLA in healthy donors (dated 2017 in TCRdb). Regarding the complete study: In an earlier analysis of around 540 of the donors, around 300 Gb of sequence data and 90 million to 120 million unique TCR beta sequences from about 190 million T cells were reported. High-throughput TCR immunosequencing, statistical association of individual TCRs with disease status, and machine learning were combined to predict cytomegalovirus infection status. Of the roughly 410 genotyped donors, less than 90% were placed in the genetic ancestry cluster associated with self-reported Caucasian donors. Along with the roughly 700-subject first cohort, a separate validation cohort of roughly 110 different subjects was used. Alongside the repertoire data, information on donor age, sex, ethnicity and CMV serostatus was compiled. Across some 400 genotyped donors of the cohort, an average of roughly 250,000 unique TCR beta nucleotide sequences per donor were sequenced, and approximately 17% of those sequences were non-productive. Typing coverage differed by locus: A, B, C, DRB1 and DQB1 were typed in roughly 629-630 donors, DQA1 in about 510, DPA1 in over 600, and DPB1 in just under 480. All discovery cohort repertoires had been generated on a single sequencing platform. To study patterns of TCR occurrence, a later analysis re-analyzed previously published TCR beta repertoires from 666 donors and added high-resolution HLA genotyping. The study used immunosequencing to profile the T cell repertoires of about 670 subjects and linked those repertoires to cytomegalovirus serostatus. Because of strong linkage in the cohort, 4 to 6 DR-DQ haplotypes were treated as single units for association and clustering. Rather than using new phenotypic data, the later analysis identified candidate immune exposures from TCR beta sequences and from how often those sequences occurred across donors. HLA typing included class I and class II loci at four-digit resolution. An earlier analysis of several hundred of the donors applied high-throughput TCR beta sequencing to assess whether each TCR beta V gene segment acted as functional or pseudogenic. The study was designed to test whether signatures of past pathogen exposure could be identified by cataloging public T cell receptors. Genome-wide SNP genotypes for about 65% of the roughly 670 donors were used in a later genetic analysis, which treated that subset as a discovery cohort. Roughly 300 gigabases of sequencing data and 70 million to 95 million unique TCR sequences made up an early release that covered roughly 670 HLA-typed donors. What the authors observed across the whole study: The study listed approximately 150 TCR beta chains as associated with cytomegalovirus. Broadly in line with IMGT annotations, most TCR beta V segments showed up in productive rearrangements about 87% or about 30% of the time in an earlier analysis of 587 of the donors. Because counts were too low, approximately 15 rarely observed V segments, including chromosome 9 orphons, were excluded from the earlier analysis of roughly 580 of the donors. A group of highly shared sequence variants was considered likely to be a technical artifact of the sequencing pipeline. Linkage disequilibrium might explain the correlated functional status among segregating V segments, but an unknown experimental factor could not be excluded. The authors suggested that the approach could potentially be extended to other disease states and immunological phenotypes. For the cohort, immune exposure information was limited to CMV serostatus. Some IMGT-functional V segments, including TRBV6-2 and TRBV6-3, could not be distinguished by the 87-base-pair reads and were therefore excluded. A further reported finding was that TCR beta sequences accurately predicted the HLA-A and HLA-B alleles for most subjects in the first cohort. In a later genetic analysis, a missense DCLRE1C variant was associated with V-gene and J-gene trimming of TCR beta chains, and the association was replicated in an independent cohort. The classifier was reported to diagnose cytomegalovirus status with high specificity and sensitivity in both the original cohort and the validation cohort. Sequencing depth was assumed to be roughly uniform across donors in the presence/absence analyses, though that assumption may not hold. Strong co-occurrence of HLA alleles, especially DR and DQ, made assigning TCR associations to individual alleles difficult. Several of the top co-occurrence clusters appeared to be linked to parvovirus B19, influenza, CMV and Epstein-Barr virus, according to a later analysis. In this cohort, only TCR beta chains were sequenced, and detectable features were limited by the absence of alpha or paired-chain data. In a later analysis, most CMV-associated TCR beta chains were found to appear HLA-restricted, with HLA associations seemingly driven largely by CMV exposure. Across donors, most TCR sequences were observed very rarely, whereas some public TCRs were present in many individuals. A later analysis found that TCR association rates varied across HLA loci, with DRB1 alleles showing the most associated TCRs and HLA-C alleles the fewest. A later analysis associated 15,000 or so TCR beta sequences with specific HLA alleles at a false discovery rate of 0.05. Because some donors lacked HLA typing at each locus, the association tests relied only on the typed subset. A later analysis found that HLA-associated TCR beta chains were more clonally expanded and had lower generation probabilities than equally common non-associated chains. In vitro tests confirmed that a few of the cytomegalovirus-associated TCR beta chains recognize cytomegalovirus antigens. In a later genetic analysis, fewer N-insertions in productive TCRs were reported among donors in an Asian-associated ancestry cluster than the roughly 700-donor mean.

The library was generated by the immunoSEQ multiplex PCR assay. For the multiplex PCR, a mixture combining 60 forward primers for TCR Vbeta segments and 13 reverse primers for TCR Jbeta segments was used. Amplification of the CDR3 region of rearranged TCR beta genes was performed with a multiplex PCR assay on genomic DNA. On the Illumina HiSeq System, the amplified TCR beta libraries were sequenced as 87-base-pair reads. From the authors' description of their analysis: In a later analysis, about 80 million unique TCR beta chains were counted across the 690 or so repertoires, and roughly 10 million of these chains were shared by at least two donors. Raw reads were error-corrected and collapsed into unique sequences by a nearest-neighbor algorithm in which closely related sequences were merged to remove PCR and sequencing errors. V, D and J gene segments were assigned by aligning CDR3 sequences to IMGT reference sequences. For a sequence to be retained, a match of at least six nucleotides was required to both a V gene segment and a J gene segment. Rearrangements were classified as productive when the CDR3 lacked stop codons and remained in frame with V and J, and all other rearrangements were classified as non-productive. CDR3 was defined by IMGT convention, running from the second conserved V-encoded cysteine to the conserved J-encoded phenylalanine. In an earlier analysis of around 540 of the donors, sequences lacking an unambiguous match to a single V gene segment were excluded. In an earlier analysis of a few hundred of the donors, a V segment was called functional when productive rearrangements were above 56.7%, and segregating when the standard deviation between donors exceeded 5%. A statistical classification framework was built for diagnosing cytomegalovirus status from the catalog of TCR beta chain sequences. V and J gene assignment, in a later analysis, came from comparing TCR nucleotide sequences with IMGT/GENE-DB human TR gene sequences. A later analysis assigned CDR3 sequences and most-parsimonious VDJ recombination scenarios with the TCRdist pipeline. A later analysis defined each TCR beta chain by its CDR3 amino acid sequence plus V-gene family, and excluded reads lacking a unique V-gene family. In a later analysis, 450 to 600 highly shared, low-generation-probability nucleotide sequences were removed to address suspected cross-contamination and a sequencing artifact. A later analysis calculated a clonal expansion index for each public chain from normalized within-repertoire ranks of inferred template counts. In a later analysis, generation probabilities were computed using a VDJ recombination model fitted to out-of-frame rearrangements, and the results were checked against IGoR. In a later analysis, hypergeometric tests were used to score TCR-TCR, TCR-HLA and TCR-CMV co-occurrence, with a repertoire-size bias correction applied to TCR pairs. To estimate false discovery rates, a later analysis permuted the HLA or CMV assignments 20 times. In a later analysis, co-occurring TCRs were grouped using DBSCAN, with TCRdist sequence similarity added in when clustering inside HLA-allele-positive subsets. Co-occurrence clustering excluded repertoires with fewer than 30,000 or more than 120,000 public chains, plus five with anomalous nucleotide sharing. This is the immuneACCESS table as TCRdb keeps it, with only in-frame sequences that have V and J called. A part of the clones is gone; compared with another copy, unresolved V genes explain less than half, and the rest is unexplained. V, J and clone size are taken as reported in that table, and D and trimming were inferred from the DNA itself. The sample table shows some 180,000 clones, and around four fifths are seen once. In total, the top ten clones hold 1.5% to 2% of the sample.

In total, fewer than 750 healthy bone marrow donors made up the cohort. At the time of sampling, every cohort member was nominally healthy, though immune exposures that went unrecorded were likely present. The donor was CMV seropositive and was included in the group of 289 seropositive cohort members. A peripheral blood sample was provided by each donor, and peripheral blood mononuclear cells were used for TCR beta sequencing. The Qiagen DNeasy Blood Extraction Kit was used to extract genomic DNA from the blood cell samples. The sample comprised PBMCs. The chain is assembled from TRBV5-5 and TRBJ1-1; no D segment can be confidently identified. This clonotype originated in a man aged 40-49 years in good health and CMV-seropositive. The sequence in DNA is TGTGCCAGCAGCTTGGGAGGGAAGGGGAACACTGAAGCTTTCTTT. Translated, this is CASSLGGKGNTEAFF.